This T cell receptor (beta chain) is from a study of monozygotic twins with inflammatory bowel disease. TCRdb reworked the 5' RACE reads into one entry per CDR3 protein, no DNA. The table counts about 450,000 distinct CDR3 sequences; about 2.3% lies in the top ten. The sequence came from a human donor with ulcerative colitis or Crohn's disease, or a healthy co-twin of an affected twin (not recorded which). The sequenced sample consisted of blood.

The CDR3 sequence: CASSLGRGTTTDTQYF. J is TRBJ2-3 and V is TRBV5-1. The CDR3 sequence is 16 residues long. CDR1 SGHRS and CDR2 YFSETQ come from the germline V gene.